This T cell receptor beta chain was identified during a study of T cell changes during pregnancy in multiple sclerosis. The CDR3 is 13 residues long. V dropped 0 bases and J dropped 5 bases, with 8 bases sitting between them. Germline CDR1 reads GTSNPN; CDR2 reads SVGIG (reference sequence). Profiling relied on immunoSEQ multiplex PCR, and the TCRdb table lists in-frame clones only, not all of them. The sample has around 32,000 clones, roughly 91% seen once. The chain has TRBV30 and TRBJ1-5; D call uncertain. The clonotype originates from a female donor in good health, enrolled as a control in a pregnancy study. Specimen: CD8+ T cells from peripheral blood mononuclear cells, collected in the second trimester of pregnancy. DNA for the CDR3: TGTGCCTGGAGTGTAGCAGGTGATCAGCCCCAGCATTTT. Translated: CAWSVAGDQPQHF.